The 30 T cell receptor beta chains reported below all come from one sample, sequenced in a study of T cell responses to AZD1222 COVID-19 vaccine. The repertoire was sequenced with immunoSEQ multiplex PCR; TCRdb's copy has only in-frame clones and lacks some. The repertoire holds 100,000 to 150,000 clones, with 70% to 90% as singletons. This material consisted of peripheral blood, taken on day 0 of AZD1222 vaccination. These receptors were taken from an adult in good health.

This chain connects TRBV6-6 to TRBJ1-2, with a weak D call TRBD1 (6 bases). The CDR3 is 15 residues long. Trimming stripped 2 bases from V and 4 bases from J, with 14 bases between. Germline assignment: CDR1 MNHNY and CDR2 SVGAGI (reference sequence). The CDR3 nucleotides are TGTGCCAGCAGTTACGACCTCGACAGGTTCTATGGCTACACCTTC. Its protein product is CASSYDLDRFYGYTF.

This clone appeared a few times. The chain is built from TRBV12-3 or TRBV12-4 and TRBJ2-1; D tentatively reads TRBD1 or TRBD2 (5 bases each). Trimming took 8 bases from V and 6 from J, leaving 5 bases between them. The CDR3 runs 10 residues. For the CDR3, the DNA is TGTGCCAGCGGGACCAATGAGCAGTTCTTC. Its protein product is CASGTNEQFF.

This clone was seen once. V and J are TRBV19 and TRBJ2-7; 10 nucleotides match TRBD1. The CDR3 runs 16 residues. Germline values: CDR1 LNHDA, CDR2 SQIVND (reference sequence). V lost 6 bases to trimming and J lost 2 bases; unmatched junction nucleotides: 10. The CDR3, as DNA: TGTGCCAGTAGCTCAGAGGGACAGGGGAATCCCTACGAGCAGTACTTC. It is translated as CASSSEGQGNPYEQYF.

The V gene is TRBV6-2 or TRBV6-3, the J gene TRBJ1-5, with a weak D call TRBD1 (5 bases). Germline assignment: CDR1 MNHEY and CDR2 SVGEGT. V lost 2 bases and J 5 bases, leaving 13 bases between the germline ends. The CDR3 spans 15 residues. The CDR3 protein is CASSYRTLGDQPQHF. Here the CDR3 DNA reads TGTGCCAGCAGTTACAGGACATTGGGAGATCAGCCCCAGCATTTT.

This sequence joins TRBV3-1 (or the pseudogene TRBV3-2) and TRBJ2-5, with 7 bases identical to TRBD1. The CDR3 has 14 amino acids. Germline V lookup: CDR1 LGHDT, CDR2 YNNKEL (reference sequence). V lost 4 bases and J lost 2; bases outside the gene matches: 4. CDR3 DNA sequence: TGTGCCAGCAGCCGACGACAGGGACAAGAGACCCAGTACTTC. This encodes CASSRRQGQETQYF.

This clone was found once. The V call is TRBV7-9, the J call TRBJ1-5; no reliable D call. CDR1 is SEHNR and CDR2 is FQNEAQ in the germline V gene (reference sequence). V shed 3 bases and J shed 9 bases, with 12 bases lying between them. The CDR3 contains 13 residues. The CDR3 sequence: CASSFGPGSPQHF. For the CDR3, the DNA is TGTGCCAGCAGCTTTGGTCCCGGCTCGCCCCAGCATTTT.

The V call is TRBV10-3, the J call TRBJ1-2, with TRBD1 matching over 8 bases. CDR3 length equals 14 residues. Trimming took 7 bases from V and 6 from J; bases not matched to a gene: 10. Germline CDR1 reads ENHRY; CDR2 reads SYGVKD. The CDR3: CAITEGQGKHGYTF. CDR3 DNA sequence: TGTGCCATCACCGAAGGACAGGGAAAACATGGCTACACCTTC.

The genes are TRBV28 and TRBJ2-7, with D possibly TRBD1 on 6 matching bases. Germline CDR1 MDHEN, CDR2 SYDVKM. V was trimmed by 7 bases and J by 2 bases, leaving 18 bases between them. The CDR3 is 15 amino acids. In DNA form, the CDR3 reads TGTGCCAGCAAAACTCGGGACATCCGAGCCTACGAGCAGTACTTC. Translation: CASKTRDIRAYEQYF.

The gene calls are TRBV18 and TRBJ1-5; D is ambiguous. In germline, CDR1 is KGHSH, CDR2 LQKENI. This CDR3 is built from 17 residues. V was cut by 3 bases and J by 4 bases, with 19 bases left in between. CDR3 residues: CASSPFRGEGTNQPQHF. As DNA, the CDR3 is TGTGCCAGCTCACCCTTCCGTGGGGAGGGCACAAATCAGCCCCAGCATTTT.

The chain recombines TRBV2 with TRBJ1-4; possible D gene TRBD1, 6 bases. This CDR3 has 13 residues. Germline assignment: CDR1 SNHLY and CDR2 FYNNEI. Deletions cut 8 bases from V and 7 bases from J, with 14 bases between. The CDR3 DNA reads as TGTGCCAGCCAACAGGGAGAAGGTGAAAAACTGTTTTTT. Protein sequence: CASQQGEGEKLFF.

V usage is TRBV9 and J usage is TRBJ1-6, with a weak D call TRBD1 (6 bases). This CDR3 is 17 amino acids long. V was cut by 3 bases and J by 0 bases, with 13 bases left in between. Germline lookup yields CDR1 SGDLS and CDR2 YYNGEE. CDR3 sequence reads: CASSARQESSYNSPLHF. In DNA, the CDR3 is TGTGCCAGCAGCGCTCGACAGGAAAGCTCCTATAATTCACCCCTCCACTTT.

J is TRBJ1-1 and V is TRBV6-5, with a possible D match to TRBD1 (6 bases). This CDR3 contains 13 residues. The V gene lost 7 bases and the J gene lost 7 bases, with 16 bases spanning the gap. Germline V lookup: CDR1 MNHEY, CDR2 SVGAGI. As DNA, the CDR3 is TGTGCCAGCACCCAGGGGAATACGAATGAAGCTTTCTTT. It is translated as CASTQGNTNEAFF.

The chain recombines TRBV21-1 with TRBJ1-5. TRBV21-1 is noted as a pseudogene. CDR3 length equals 18 residues. CDR3 sequence: CASSKIQGGEMRNQPQHF. In DNA form, the CDR3 reads TGTGCCAGCAGCAAAATCCAGGGGGGGGAGATGCGCAATCAGCCCCAGCATTTT.

V gene TRBV11-2 combines with J gene TRBJ2-1; D gene ambiguous. Germline-derived CDR1 and CDR2 are SGHAT and FQNNGV. This CDR3 comprises 15 residues. V was shortened by 0 bases and J by 7 bases, with 13 bases between the two germline ends. In DNA, the CDR3 is TGTGCCAGCAGCTTAGAGGTTTGGCTGCGGAATGAGCAGTTCTTC. It yields the protein CASSLEVWLRNEQFF.

The V and J genes are TRBV27 and TRBJ2-1; 7 bases agree with TRBD1. V dropped 5 bases and J dropped 4; count of bases not matched to a gene: 8. CDR3 length equals 15 residues. Germline CDR1 and CDR2: MNHEY and SMNVEV (reference sequence). DNA of the CDR3: TGTGCCAGCAGTCTCGCCTGGGACAGTTACAATGAGCAGTTCTTC. It yields the protein CASSLAWDSYNEQFF.

The chain uses TRBV28 and TRBJ1-2, with 10 bases lining up with TRBD1. With 10 bases clipped from V and 2 bases from J, the junction kept 7 bases outside the gene matches. Germline V gene sequence: CDR1 MDHEN, CDR2 SYDVKM. The CDR3 runs to 14 residues. Here the CDR3 reads CATTGQGPNYGYTF. DNA of the CDR3: TGTGCCACCACGGGACAGGGGCCAAACTATGGCTACACCTTC.

CDR3 region: CASSPDRGRPDTQYF. CDR3 DNA: TGTGCCAGCTCACCCGACAGGGGGCGCCCAGATACGCAGTATTTT. The rearrangement uses TRBV18 and TRBJ2-3; 10 bases line up with TRBD1. After removal of 3 bases from V and 4 bases from J, the junction contained 4 bases not matched to a gene. Germline CDR1 and CDR2: KGHSH and LQKENI. This CDR3 comprises 15 residues.

The genes are TRBV3-1 (or the pseudogene TRBV3-2) and TRBJ2-6; TRBD2 aligns across 7 bases. The CDR3 totals 18 residues. With 6 bases clipped from V and 3 bases from J, the junction kept 14 bases outside the gene matches. Germline CDR1 reads LGHDT; CDR2 reads YNNKEL (reference sequence). CDR3: CASSGAGEQAFGANVLTF. In DNA form, the CDR3 reads TGTGCCAGCAGTGGCGCGGGGGAGCAGGCTTTTGGGGCCAACGTCCTGACTTTC.

The chain couples TRBV7-6 to TRBJ2-5; possibly TRBD1 for D (6 bases). With 6 bases removed from V and 3 bases from J, the gap between germline ends came to 14 bases. Germline V gives CDR1 SGHVS, CDR2 FNYEAQ. The CDR3 has 14 residues. CDR3 region: CASSLGAGKETQYF. The CDR3 bases are TGTGCCAGCAGTTTGGGGGCAGGGAAAGAGACCCAGTACTTC.

This chain joins TRBV6-5 and TRBJ1-1; tentative D call: TRBD1 (6 bases). The CDR3 runs 16 residues. Per the germline V gene, CDR1 is MNHEY and CDR2 is SVGAGI. The V end was cut by 1 base, the J end by 11 bases, with 23 bases between. The CDR3 sequence is CASSYYIGGPAEKAFF. The CDR3 nucleotides read TGTGCCAGCAGTTACTATATCGGGGGGCCCGCGGAGAAGGCTTTCTTT.

The gene calls are TRBV12-3 or TRBV12-4 and TRBJ1-3; no firm D call. V dropped 5 bases and J dropped 1 base, with 3 bases sitting between them. This CDR3 region has 12 residues. The CDR3 DNA follows: TGTGCCAGCAGTGGATCTGGAAACACCATATATTTT. This translates into CASSGSGNTIYF.

V and J are TRBV3-1 (or the pseudogene TRBV3-2) and TRBJ2-5, with D uncertain. There are 12 residues in the CDR3. V shed 2 bases and J shed 5 bases, with 6 bases lying between them. The germline CDR1 and CDR2 sequences are LGHDT and YNNKEL (reference sequence). CDR3 region: CASSQSFETQYF. In DNA form, the CDR3 reads TGTGCCAGCAGCCAATCCTTCGAGACCCAGTACTTC.

The chain joins TRBV18 to TRBJ2-5; D uncertain. The CDR3 covers 13 residues. From germline, CDR1 is KGHSH and CDR2 LQKENI. The ends were cut back, 2 bases at V and 3 bases at J, with 7 bases in the middle. The CDR3 protein is CASSPGYKETQYF. CDR3 DNA sequence: TGTGCCAGCTCACCAGGGTATAAAGAGACCCAGTACTTC.

The chain has TRBV5-1 and TRBJ2-3; tentatively, D is TRBD1 or TRBD2 (5 bases each). CDR3 length: 15 amino acids. CDR1 and CDR2 (germline): SGHRS, YFSETQ. Trimming pared 3 bases from V and 0 bases from J, leaving 11 bases between. CDR3 DNA sequence: TGCGCCAGCAGCTCCGCCGGGGCCAGCACAGATACGCAGTATTTT. It encodes CASSSAGASTDTQYF.

With regard to this clone: Other DNA sequences from this sample encode an identical CDR3 as well. The chain links TRBV11-2 to TRBJ1-2; 11 bases are shared with TRBD1. CDR1 and CDR2 (germline): SGHAT, FQNNGV. Unmatched junction bases numbered 3, after V lost 6 bases and J lost 3 bases. This CDR3 has 14 residues. CDR3 in amino acids: CASRGQGDDYGYTF. The CDR3 DNA is TGTGCCAGCAGGGGACAGGGGGACGACTATGGCTACACCTTC.

This chain joins TRBV6-1 and TRBJ2-7; D is unclear. CDR1 MNHNS and CDR2 SASEGT come from the germline V gene. The CDR3 extends over 11 amino acids. Trimming removed 2 bases from V and 4 bases from J, with 3 bases in between. CDR3 DNA sequence: TGTGCCAGCAGTGAAAATTACGAGCAGTACTTC. It is translated as CASSENYEQYF.

J is TRBJ1-1 and V is TRBV6-2 or TRBV6-3; D uncertain. Germline V gene lookup returns CDR1 MNHEY and CDR2 SVGEGT. The CDR3 length is 14 residues. V lost 6 bases, J lost 4 bases, and 15 bases lay in between. CDR3 DNA sequence: TGTGCCAGCAGCGATGCCACTTCAAGCACTGAAGCTTTCTTT. As protein: CASSDATSSTEAFF.

The chain's CDR3 is CASRMTGLYGYTF. The CDR3 nucleotides read TGTGCCAGCAGAATGACAGGGCTTTATGGCTACACCTTC. The chain joins TRBV6-5 to TRBJ1-2; TRBD1 matches 7 bases. The CDR3 covers 13 residues. J gave up 5 bases and V 6 bases, and 6 bases lay outside the gene matches. Germline V gives CDR1 MNHEY, CDR2 SVGAGI.

This rearrangement joins TRBV7-3 to TRBJ1-1, with D maybe TRBD1 (6 bases). Trimming took 5 bases from V and 1 from J, leaving 14 bases between them. Germline assignment: CDR1 SGHTA and CDR2 FQGTGA. The CDR3 spans 15 residues. The CDR3 nucleotides are TGTGCCAGCAGCCCCCGGGGGGGGGCGAACACTGAAGCTTTCTTT. Translating it yields CASSPRGGANTEAFF.

The gene calls are TRBV2 and TRBJ2-5; D might be TRBD1 (6 bases). The germline V gene encodes CDR1 SNHLY and CDR2 FYNNEI. The CDR3 sequence is 14 residues long. The ends were cut back, 4 bases at V and 2 bases at J, with 11 bases in the middle. The CDR3 DNA reads TGTGCCAGCAGTGGGACAGAGAAACAAGAGACCCAGTACTTC. Its translation: CASSGTEKQETQYF.